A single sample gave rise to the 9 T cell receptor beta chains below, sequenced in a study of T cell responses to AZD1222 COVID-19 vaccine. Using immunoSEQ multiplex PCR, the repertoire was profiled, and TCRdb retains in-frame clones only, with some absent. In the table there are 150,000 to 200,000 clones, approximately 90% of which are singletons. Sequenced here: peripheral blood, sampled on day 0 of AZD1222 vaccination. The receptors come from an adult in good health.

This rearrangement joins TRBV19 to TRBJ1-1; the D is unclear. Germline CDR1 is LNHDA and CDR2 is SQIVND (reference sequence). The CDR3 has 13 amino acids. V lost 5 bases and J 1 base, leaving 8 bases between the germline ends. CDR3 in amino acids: CASSLAGNTEAFF. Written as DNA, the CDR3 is TGTGCCAGTAGTCTGGCAGGGAACACTGAAGCTTTCTTT.

The CDR3 spells CASSLSAGSGNEQFF. CDR3 sequence (DNA): TGTGCCAGCAGCTTATCAGCGGGAAGTGGGAATGAGCAGTTCTTC. The chain employs TRBV7-3 and TRBJ2-1; TRBD2 matches at 7 bases. The germline gives CDR1 SGHTA, CDR2 FQGTGA. Germline trimming cut 2 bases from V and 7 bases from J; bases unmatched to any gene: 8. The length of the CDR3 is 15 residues.

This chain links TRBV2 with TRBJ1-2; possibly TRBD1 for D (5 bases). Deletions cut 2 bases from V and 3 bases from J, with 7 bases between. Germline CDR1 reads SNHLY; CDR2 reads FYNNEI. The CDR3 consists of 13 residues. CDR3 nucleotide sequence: TGTGCCAGCAGTGAAAGGGGAGACTATGGCTACACCTTC. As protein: CASSERGDYGYTF.

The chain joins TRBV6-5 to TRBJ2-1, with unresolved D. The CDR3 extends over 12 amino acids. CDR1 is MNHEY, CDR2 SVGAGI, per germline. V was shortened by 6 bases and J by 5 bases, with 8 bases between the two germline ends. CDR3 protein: CASRGMNNEQFF. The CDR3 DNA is TGTGCCAGCAGAGGTATGAACAATGAGCAGTTCTTC.

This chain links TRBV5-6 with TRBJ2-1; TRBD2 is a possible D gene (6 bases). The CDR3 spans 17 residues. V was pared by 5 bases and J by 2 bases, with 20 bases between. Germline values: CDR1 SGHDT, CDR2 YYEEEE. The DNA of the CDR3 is TGTGCCAGCAGTCTACCGGGGGTGATGGTAGCCTACAATGAGCAGTTCTTC. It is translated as CASSLPGVMVAYNEQFF.

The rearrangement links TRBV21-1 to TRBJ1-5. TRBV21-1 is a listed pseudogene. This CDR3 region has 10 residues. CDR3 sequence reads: CASSPRRGVF. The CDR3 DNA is TGTGCCAGCAGCCCCCGTAGAGGGGTATTT.

The CDR3 nucleotides read TGTGCCAGCAAGGGGCGCAGGAGCGATCAGCCCCAGCATTTT. This codes for CASKGRRSDQPQHF. This chain connects TRBV2 to TRBJ1-5; weak D call: TRBD1 (5 bases). V lost 7 bases and J 5 bases, leaving 15 bases between the germline ends. CDR1 is SNHLY and CDR2 is FYNNEI in the germline V gene. The CDR3 runs to 14 residues. Looking up the rest from reference TRBV2 and TRBJ1-5 gives the full variable domain: EPEVTQTPSHQVTQMGQEVILRCVPISNHLYFYWYRQILGQKVEFLVSFYNNEISEKSEIFDDQFSVERPDGSNFTLKIRSTKLEDSAMYFCASKGRRSDQPQHFGDGTRLSIL.

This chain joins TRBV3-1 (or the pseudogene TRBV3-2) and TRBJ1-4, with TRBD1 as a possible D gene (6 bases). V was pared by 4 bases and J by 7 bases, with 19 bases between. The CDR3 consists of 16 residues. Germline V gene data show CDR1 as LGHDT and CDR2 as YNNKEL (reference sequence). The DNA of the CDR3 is TGTGCCAGCAGCCGCTCTGGACAGACGAATCGTGAAAAACTGTTTTTT. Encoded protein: CASSRSGQTNREKLFF.

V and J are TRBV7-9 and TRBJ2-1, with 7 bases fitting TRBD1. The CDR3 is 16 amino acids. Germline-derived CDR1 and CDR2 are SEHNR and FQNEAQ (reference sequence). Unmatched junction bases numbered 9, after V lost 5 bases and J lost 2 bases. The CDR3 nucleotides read TGTGCCAGCAGCCACCAAAGGGGGCTAGCCTACAATGAGCAGTTCTTC. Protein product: CASSHQRGLAYNEQFF.